Following are 8 T cell receptor beta chains from one sample sequenced in a study of T-cell memory formation after mild COVID-19. TCRdb ran MiXCR on the 5' RACE reads and lists one entry per CDR3 protein. The sample lists 470,000 or so distinct CDR3 sequences; roughly 17% were seen once. The sequenced sample consisted of PBMCs or a T cell subset sorted from them (not recorded which). The receptor source for this set is a man aged 18-30 years who had mild COVID-19 (a few samples of this study predate the infection). Cell type and time point are not known.

This clonotype was observed a few times. This chain connects TRBV10-3 to TRBJ1-6; D is undetermined. Germline V CDR1 and CDR2: ENHRY, SYGVKD. The CDR3 extends over 12 amino acids. Trimming stripped 3 bases from V and 10 bases from J, with 7 bases between. This CDR3 reads CAISDPTSPLHF. Written as DNA, the CDR3 is TGTGCCATCAGTGATCCGACGTCACCCCTCCACTTT.

There are many counts of this clonotype. This sequence joins TRBV11-1 and TRBJ2-5; tentatively, D is TRBD2 (5 bases). The CDR3 runs to 14 residues. V was cut by 2 bases and J by 4 bases, with 11 bases left in between. Germline V gene sequence: CDR1 SGHAT, CDR2 FQDESV (reference sequence). CDR3 sequence (DNA): TGTGCCAGCAGCTTAACTCTAGCTGCAGAGACCCAGTACTTC. Translating gives CASSLTLAAETQYF.

This clonotype was picked up a small number of times. The V gene is TRBV29-1, the J gene TRBJ2-7, with a weak D call TRBD1 (6 bases). The V and J ends lost 6 bases and 2 bases respectively, with 14 bases between them. Germline lookup yields CDR1 SQVTM and CDR2 ANQGSEA. CDR3 size: 13 residues. Here the CDR3 reads CSVMTGTTYEQYF. CDR3 nucleotide sequence: TGCAGCGTGATGACAGGCACGACCTACGAGCAGTACTTC.

This clonotype turned up a few times. The chain links TRBV5-1 to TRBJ2-1; D ambiguous. V dropped 4 bases and J dropped 8 bases, with 22 bases sitting between them. Germline V CDR1 and CDR2: SGHRS, YFSETQ. The CDR3 loop spans 16 amino acids. The DNA of the CDR3 is TGCGCCAGCAGCCCGCCAACATGGGCAGGTCTCCATGAGCAGTTCTTC. It specifies CASSPPTWAGLHEQFF.

This clonotype was seen at least ten times. The chain combines TRBV7-7 with TRBJ2-3; 8 bases are shared with TRBD1. The CDR3 is made up of 14 amino acids. Per the germline V gene, CDR1 is SSHAT and CDR2 is FNYEAQ (reference sequence). V shed 5 bases and J 5 bases; nucleotides not matched to a gene: 6. The CDR3 DNA is TGTGCCAGCAGCCAGACAGGGGTAGAAGATACGCAGTATTTT. It codes for CASSQTGVEDTQYF.

The rearrangement joins TRBV7-9 to TRBJ2-5, with 7 bases fitting TRBD1. Germline V gene sequence: CDR1 SEHNR, CDR2 FQNEAQ (reference sequence). The CDR3 totals 15 residues. After removal of 4 bases from V and 1 base from J, the junction contained 6 bases not matched to a gene. This CDR3 reads CASSSLGQTQETQYF. The CDR3 DNA is TGTGCCAGCAGCTCCCTGGGACAGACCCAAGAGACCCAGTACTTC.

The chain recombines TRBV20-1 with TRBJ2-2, with 8 bases fitting TRBD2. V was pared by 5 bases and J by 7 bases, with 9 bases of the junction left unmatched. The germline CDR1 and CDR2 sequences are DFQATT and SNEGSKA (reference sequence). The CDR3 totals 14 residues. CDR3 in amino acids: CSAAGTRRNGELFF. The CDR3 nucleotides are TGCAGTGCTGCCGGGACTAGAAGGAACGGGGAGCTGTTTTTT.

This clonotype came up a few times. This chain links TRBV6-2 or TRBV6-3 with TRBJ2-1; D unresolved. Trimming removed 2 bases from V and 12 bases from J, with 8 bases in between. The V gene's germline CDR1 is MNHEY and CDR2 SVGEGT. CDR3 length: 11 residues. The CDR3 protein is CASSYRVSQFF. The CDR3 DNA follows: TGTGCCAGCAGTTACAGGGTATCGCAGTTCTTC.